The 3 T cell receptor beta chains below all came from one sample that was sequenced in a study of shared clonotypes between healthy human individuals. Clones were sequenced by immunoSEQ multiplex PCR, and TCRdb holds only the in-frame ones, with some missing. The sample has 850,000 to 1,200,000 clones, more than 65% seen once. Specimen: memory CD4+ T cells sorted from blood. Described subset: CD45RA-negative fraction. The source is a man in his late teens or twenties in good health.

The chain combines TRBV4-1 with TRBJ1-5; 9 bases fit TRBD1. This CDR3 is 18 amino acids long. Germline lookup yields CDR1 MGHRA and CDR2 YSYEKL. Unmatched junction bases numbered 14, after V lost 1 base and J lost 7 bases. The CDR3 sequence: CASSQGYRTGEVGQPQHF. CDR3 bases: TGCGCCAGCAGCCAAGGGTACCGGACAGGGGAGGTGGGGCAGCCCCAGCATTTT.

The gene calls are TRBV4-1 and TRBJ2-1; 10 bases fit TRBD2. Germline trimming cut 0 bases from V and 6 bases from J; bases unmatched to any gene: 8. The germline CDR1 and CDR2 sequences are MGHRA and YSYEKL. There are 17 residues in the CDR3. The CDR3 sequence: CASSQDPGLARSNEQFF. The CDR3 nucleotides read TGCGCCAGCAGCCAAGATCCGGGACTAGCGAGGAGCAATGAGCAGTTCTTC.

CDR3 protein: CASSSAGTGGEQYF. The CDR3 nucleotides are TGTGCCAGCAGCTCAGCCGGGACAGGGGGCGAGCAGTACTTC. The chain combines TRBV7-9 with TRBJ2-7; 11 bases line up with TRBD1. The germline V gene encodes CDR1 SEHNR and CDR2 FQNEAQ (reference sequence). The CDR3 has 14 amino acids. Unmatched junction bases numbered 5, after V lost 4 bases and J lost 6 bases. Using reference TRBV7-9 and TRBJ2-7 for the parts outside the CDR3, the full variable domain is DTGVSQNPRHKITKRGQNVTFRCDPISEHNRLYWYRQTLGQGPEFLTYFQNEAQLEKSRLLSDRFSAERPKGSFSTLEIQRTEQGDSAMYLCASSSAGTGGEQYFGPGTRLTVT.